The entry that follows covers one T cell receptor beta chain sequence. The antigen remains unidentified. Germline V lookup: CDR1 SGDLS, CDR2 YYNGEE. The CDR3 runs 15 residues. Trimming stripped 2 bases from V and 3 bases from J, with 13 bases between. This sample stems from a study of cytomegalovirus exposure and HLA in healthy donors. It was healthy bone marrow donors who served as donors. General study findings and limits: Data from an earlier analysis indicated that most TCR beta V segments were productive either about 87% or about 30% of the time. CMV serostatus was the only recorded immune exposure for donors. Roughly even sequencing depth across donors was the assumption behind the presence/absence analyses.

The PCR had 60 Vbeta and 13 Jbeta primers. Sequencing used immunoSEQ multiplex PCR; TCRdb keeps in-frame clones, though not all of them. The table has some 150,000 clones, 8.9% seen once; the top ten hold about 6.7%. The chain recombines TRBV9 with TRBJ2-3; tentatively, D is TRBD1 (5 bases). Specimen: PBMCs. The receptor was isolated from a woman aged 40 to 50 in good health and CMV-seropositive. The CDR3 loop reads CASSVQGVGTDTQYF. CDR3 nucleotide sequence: TGTGCCAGCAGCGTTCAGGGTGTGGGTACAGATACGCAGTATTTT.